There are a few counts of the clone carrying this TCR beta chain. The antigen is unknown. This sample was taken from a study of T cell repertoires in cytomegalovirus infection. About the research overall: Public TCR beta signatures were indicative of both CMV infection and a matching HLA type. The study, taken as a whole, reports: HLA-C-restricted CMV clonotypes gave the most frequent clonotype in two of eight donors.

The junction had 5 bases not matched to a gene; V was cut back by 3 bases and J by 7 bases. CDR3 length: 14 amino acids. The V gene's germline CDR1 is SGHAT and CDR2 FQNNGV. TCRdb re-called the reads with MiXCR, one entry per CDR3 protein. The sample carries about 700,000 distinct CDR3 sequences, roughly a third recorded once. This chain connects TRBV11-2 to TRBJ2-2, with TRBD2 identical over 7 bases. The sequenced sample was cultured PBMCs, obtained from culture after CMV antigen stimulation. The receptor comes from a human donor in good health (CMV status not recorded). Some clones in this sample may be carry-over from other donors' samples. The CDR3 DNA follows: TGTGCCAGCAGCTTCACGGGGGGAGTCGGGGAGCTGTTTTTT. Residues: CASSFTGGVGELFF. Looking up the rest from reference TRBV11-2 and TRBJ2-2 gives the full variable domain: EAGVAQSPRYKIIEKRQSVAFWCNPISGHATLYWYQQILGQGPKLLIQFQNNGVVDDSQLPKDRFSAERLKGVDSTLKIQPAKLEDSAVYLCASSFTGGVGELFFGEGSRLTVL.